This TCR beta chain emerged from a study of T-cell reconstitution after alpha-beta-depleted transplantation in children. Overall study results and limits: After one year, T-cell counts and TCRbeta diversity mostly came from new T cells. Expanded graft clones numbering several hundred reportedly gave rise to alpha-beta T cells about two months after transplant.

Germline loops: CDR1 SGHVS, CDR2 FQNEAQ. V lost 5 bases and J 0 bases, leaving 14 bases between the germline ends. This CDR3 has 16 amino acids. In this sample, this clonotype turned up many times. Antigen unknown. The authors prepared the TCRbeta library with unique molecular identifiers. Via MiXCR, TCRdb re-called the PCR reads, giving one row per CDR3 protein. The profile covers about 200,000 distinct CDR3 sequences, with about 7% appearing a single time and just over 5.5% taken by the ten largest. The rearrangement links TRBV7-8 to TRBJ2-1; no clear D. This TCR derives from a boy between 2 and 10 years old with acute lymphoblastic leukemia, due to receive a stem cell transplant. Sequencing used PBMCs, obtained before TCRalphabeta/CD19-depleted stem cell transplant. CDR3 nucleotides: TGTGCCAGCAGCCATCTCGGCGCGAGCTCCTACAATGAGCAGTTCTTC. This codes for CASSHLGASSYNEQFF.